This TCR beta chain was sequenced in a study of CD8 T cells in ankylosing spondylitis. This clonotype has just a few counts. Its specificity is unknown. Trimming took 2 bases from V and 5 from J, leaving 16 bases between them. The CDR3 is 16 residues long. From germline, CDR1 is LGHNA and CDR2 YNFKEQ. Scientists made TCR beta libraries using quantitative 5'-RACE with molecular barcodes. From the 5' RACE reads, TCRdb called clonotypes with MiXCR, one entry per CDR3 protein. This sample has 250,000 to 350,000 distinct CDR3 sequences, with roughly 20% found just once. Study-level points and caveats: Disease-associated clonotypes exhibited CD8+ identity and were relatively infrequent in peripheral blood.

Specimen: blood, either unsorted or a sorted T cell fraction (not recorded which). V usage is TRBV4-2 and J usage is TRBJ2-1; possibly TRBD2 for D (5 bases). The sequence was obtained from a female donor with ankylosing spondylitis or in good health (not recorded which). DNA for the CDR3: TGTGCCAGCAGCCAACGAGGGTCCGAACTCGACAATGAGCAGTTCTTC. It yields the protein CASSQRGSELDNEQFF.